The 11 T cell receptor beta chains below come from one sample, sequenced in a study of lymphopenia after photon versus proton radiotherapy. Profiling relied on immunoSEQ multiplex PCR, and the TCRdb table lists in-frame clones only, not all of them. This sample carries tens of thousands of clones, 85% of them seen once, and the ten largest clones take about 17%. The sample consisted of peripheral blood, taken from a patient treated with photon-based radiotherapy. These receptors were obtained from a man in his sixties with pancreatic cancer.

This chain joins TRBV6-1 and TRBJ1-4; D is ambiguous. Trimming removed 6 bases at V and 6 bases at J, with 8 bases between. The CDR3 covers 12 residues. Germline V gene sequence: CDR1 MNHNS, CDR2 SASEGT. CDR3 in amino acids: CASSGLHEKLFF. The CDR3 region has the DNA TGTGCCAGCAGCGGCCTCCATGAAAAACTGTTTTTT.

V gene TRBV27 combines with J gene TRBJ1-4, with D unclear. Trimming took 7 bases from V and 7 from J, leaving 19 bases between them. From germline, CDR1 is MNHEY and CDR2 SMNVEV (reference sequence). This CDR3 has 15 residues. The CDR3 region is CASTQSWEGLEKLFF. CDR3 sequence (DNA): TGTGCCAGCACTCAAAGTTGGGAGGGCCTTGAAAAACTGTTTTTT.

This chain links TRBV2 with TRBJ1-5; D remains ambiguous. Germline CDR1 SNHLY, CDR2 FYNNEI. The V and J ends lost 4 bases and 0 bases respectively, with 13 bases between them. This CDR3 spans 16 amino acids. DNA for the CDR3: TGTGCCAGCAGTGTAGGGCGCCCCTATAGCAATCAGCCCCAGCATTTT. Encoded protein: CASSVGRPYSNQPQHF.

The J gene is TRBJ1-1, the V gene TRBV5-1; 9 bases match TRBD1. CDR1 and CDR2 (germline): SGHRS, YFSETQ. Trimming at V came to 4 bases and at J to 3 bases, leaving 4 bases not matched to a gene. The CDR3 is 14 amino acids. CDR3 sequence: CASSRDRADTEAFF. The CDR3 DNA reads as TGCGCCAGCAGCCGGGACAGGGCGGACACTGAAGCTTTCTTT. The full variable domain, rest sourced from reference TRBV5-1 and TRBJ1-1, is KAGVTQTPRYLIKTRGQQVTLSCSPISGHRSVSWYQQTPGQGLQFLFEYFSETQRNKGNFPGRFSGRQFSNSRSEMNVSTLELGDSALYLCASSRDRADTEAFFGQGTRLTVV.

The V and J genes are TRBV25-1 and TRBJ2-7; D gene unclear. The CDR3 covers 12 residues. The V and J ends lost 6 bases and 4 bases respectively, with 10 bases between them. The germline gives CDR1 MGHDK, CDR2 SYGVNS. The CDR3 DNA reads TGTGCCAGCAGGGTACAAACATACGAGCAGTACTTC. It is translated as CASRVQTYEQYF.

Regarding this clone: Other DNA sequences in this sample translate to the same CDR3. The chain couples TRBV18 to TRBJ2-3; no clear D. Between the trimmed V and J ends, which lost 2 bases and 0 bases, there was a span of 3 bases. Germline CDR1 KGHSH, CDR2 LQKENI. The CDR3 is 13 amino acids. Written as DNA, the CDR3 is TGTGCCAGCTCACCAGCTAGCACAGATACGCAGTATTTT. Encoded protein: CASSPASTDTQYF. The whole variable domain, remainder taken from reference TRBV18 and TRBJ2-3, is NAGVMQNPRHLVRRRGQEARLRCSPMKGHSHVYWYRQLPEEGLKFMVYLQKENIIDESGMPKERFSAEFPKEGPSILRIQQVVRGDSAAYFCASSPASTDTQYFGPGTRLTVL.

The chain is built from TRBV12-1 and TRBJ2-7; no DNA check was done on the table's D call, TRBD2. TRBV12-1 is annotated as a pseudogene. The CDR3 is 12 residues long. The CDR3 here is CASSRPLSEQYF. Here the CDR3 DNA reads TGTGCCAGCAGCCGCCCTCTTAGCGAGCAGTACTTC.

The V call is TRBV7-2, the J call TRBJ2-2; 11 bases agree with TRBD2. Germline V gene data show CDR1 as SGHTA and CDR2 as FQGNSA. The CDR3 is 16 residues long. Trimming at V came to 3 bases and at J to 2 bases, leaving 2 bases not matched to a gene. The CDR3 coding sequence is TGTGCCAGCAGCTTGACTAGCGGGGCAAACACCGGGGAGCTGTTTTTT. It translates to CASSLTSGANTGELFF. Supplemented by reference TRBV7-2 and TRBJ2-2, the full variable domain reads GAGVSQSPSNKVTEKGKDVELRCDPISGHTALYWYRQSLGQGLEFLIYFQGNSAPDKSGLPSDRFSAERTGGSVSTLTIQRTQQEDSAVYLCASSLTSGANTGELFFGEGSRLTVL.

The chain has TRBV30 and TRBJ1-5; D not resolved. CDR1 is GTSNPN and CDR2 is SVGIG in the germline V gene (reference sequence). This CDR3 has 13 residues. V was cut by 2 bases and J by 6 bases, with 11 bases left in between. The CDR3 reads CAWSRSTGQPQHF. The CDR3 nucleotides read TGTGCCTGGAGTCGTAGTACGGGTCAGCCCCAGCATTTT. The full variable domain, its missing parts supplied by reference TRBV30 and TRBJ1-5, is SQTIHQWPATLVQPVGSPLSLECTVEGTSNPNLYWYRQAAGRGLQLLFYSVGIGQISSEVPQNLSASRPQDRQFILSSKKLLLSDSGFYLCAWSRSTGQPQHFGDGTRLSIL.

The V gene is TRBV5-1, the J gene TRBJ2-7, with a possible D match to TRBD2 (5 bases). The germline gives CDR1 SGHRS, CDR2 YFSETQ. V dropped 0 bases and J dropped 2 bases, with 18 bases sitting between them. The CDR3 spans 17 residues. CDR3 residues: CASSLASVPGNPYEQYF. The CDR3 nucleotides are TGCGCCAGCAGCTTGGCCTCGGTTCCCGGGAATCCCTACGAGCAGTACTTC.

The CDR3 bases are TGCGCCTCCCGTGGCCTAGAGAAGGGCCAAGAGACCCAGTACTTC. Amino acid sequence: CASRGLEKGQETQYF. The rearrangement joins TRBV4-1 to TRBJ2-5, with D uncertain. Germline-derived CDR1 and CDR2 are MGHRA and YSYEKL. Trimming removed 11 bases at V and 1 base at J, with 20 bases between. The CDR3 spans 15 residues.